This T cell receptor (beta chain) was identified during a study of T cell responses to AZD1222 COVID-19 vaccine. Background on the study: Both about-4-week and about-12-week second-dose recipients were combined.

After removal of 4 bases from V and 1 base from J, the junction contained 10 bases not matched to a gene. This CDR3 comprises 16 residues. Germline loops: CDR1 SGHNT, CDR2 YYREEE (reference sequence). Whole-study results and caveats: Spike-wide coverage was observed for vaccine-associated CD4 TCRs, with dominant responses at 160-218 and 743-854. Vaccination with two AZD1222 doses was followed by a rise in Spike-specific TCR breadth and depth. Only after the peak T cell response were repertoires sampled.

The method was immunoSEQ multiplex PCR; TCRdb's version includes in-frame clones alone and lacks a portion of them. The sample has about 86,000 clones; 89% are singletons. Concerning this clone: Its antigen is unknown.

The chain joins TRBV5-4 to TRBJ2-7; TRBD1 matches 8 bases. The receptor's source is an adult in good health. The sample was peripheral blood, taken on day 0 of AZD1222 vaccination. CDR3 residues: CASSPSGGASSYEQYF. As DNA, the CDR3 is TGTGCCAGCAGCCCCTCAGGGGGCGCATCTTCCTACGAGCAGTACTTC.